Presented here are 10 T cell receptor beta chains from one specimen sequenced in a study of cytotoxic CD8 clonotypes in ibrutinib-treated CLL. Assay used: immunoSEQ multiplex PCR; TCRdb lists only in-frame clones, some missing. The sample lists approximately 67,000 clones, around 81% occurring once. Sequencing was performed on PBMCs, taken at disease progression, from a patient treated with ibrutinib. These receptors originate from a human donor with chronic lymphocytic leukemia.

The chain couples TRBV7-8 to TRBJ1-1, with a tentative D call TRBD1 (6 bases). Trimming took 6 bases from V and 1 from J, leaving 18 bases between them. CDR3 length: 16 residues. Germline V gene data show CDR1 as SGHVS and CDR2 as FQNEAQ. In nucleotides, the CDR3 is TGTGCCAGCAGACATCACAGGGTAGGTGGGAACACTGAAGCTTTCTTT. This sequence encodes CASRHHRVGGNTEAFF.

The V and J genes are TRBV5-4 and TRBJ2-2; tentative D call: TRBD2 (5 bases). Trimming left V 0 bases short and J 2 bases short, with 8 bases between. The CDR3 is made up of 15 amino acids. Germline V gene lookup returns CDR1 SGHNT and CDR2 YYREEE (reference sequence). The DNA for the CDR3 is TGTGCCAGCAGCTTGGGCGGGTCTAACACCGGGGAGCTGTTTTTT. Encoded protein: CASSLGGSNTGELFF.

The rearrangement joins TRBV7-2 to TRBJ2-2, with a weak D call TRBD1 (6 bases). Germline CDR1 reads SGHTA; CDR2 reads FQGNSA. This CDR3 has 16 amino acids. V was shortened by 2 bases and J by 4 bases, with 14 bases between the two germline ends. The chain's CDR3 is CASSLNGPGATGELFF. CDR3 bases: TGTGCCAGCAGCTTAAATGGGCCAGGGGCCACCGGGGAGCTGTTTTTT.

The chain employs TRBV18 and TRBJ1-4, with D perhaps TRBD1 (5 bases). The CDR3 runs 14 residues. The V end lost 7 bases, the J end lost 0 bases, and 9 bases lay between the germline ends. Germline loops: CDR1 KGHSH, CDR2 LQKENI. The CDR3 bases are TGTGCCAGCTTCCGAGGGGCAACTAATGAAAAACTGTTTTTT. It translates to CASFRGATNEKLFF. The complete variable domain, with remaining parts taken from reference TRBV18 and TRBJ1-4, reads NAGVMQNPRHLVRRRGQEARLRCSPMKGHSHVYWYRQLPEEGLKFMVYLQKENIIDESGMPKERFSAEFPKEGPSILRIQQVVRGDSAAYFCASFRGATNEKLFFGSGTQLSVL.

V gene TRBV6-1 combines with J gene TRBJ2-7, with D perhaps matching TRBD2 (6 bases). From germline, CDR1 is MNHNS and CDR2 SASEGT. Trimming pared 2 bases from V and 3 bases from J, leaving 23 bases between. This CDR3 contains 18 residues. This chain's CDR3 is CASSEYGGYFLGRYEQYF. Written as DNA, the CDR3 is TGTGCCAGCAGTGAATATGGGGGGTATTTCCTAGGGCGCTACGAGCAGTACTTC.

CDR3 DNA: TGTGCCAGCAGCTTTGGGACAGGGGGCTCGTACGAGCAGTACTTC. This gives the protein CASSFGTGGSYEQYF. The chain joins TRBV7-9 to TRBJ2-7; 12 nucleotides agree with TRBD1. Looked up from germline, CDR1 is SEHNR and CDR2 is FQNEAQ (reference sequence). The CDR3 covers 15 residues. Trimming removed 3 bases from V and 4 bases from J; junction bases left unmatched: 4.

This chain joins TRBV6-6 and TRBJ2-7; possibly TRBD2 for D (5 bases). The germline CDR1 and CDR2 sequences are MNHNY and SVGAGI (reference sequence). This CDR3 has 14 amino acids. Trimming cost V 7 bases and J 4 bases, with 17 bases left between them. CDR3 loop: CASTDTGRSYEQYF. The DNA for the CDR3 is TGTGCCAGCACTGACACGGGAAGATCGTACGAGCAGTACTTC.

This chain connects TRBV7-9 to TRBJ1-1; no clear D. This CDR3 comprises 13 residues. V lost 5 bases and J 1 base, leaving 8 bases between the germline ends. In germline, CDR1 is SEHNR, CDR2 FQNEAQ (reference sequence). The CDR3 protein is CASSLGQNTEAFF. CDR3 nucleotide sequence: TGTGCCAGCAGCCTAGGCCAGAACACTGAAGCTTTCTTT.

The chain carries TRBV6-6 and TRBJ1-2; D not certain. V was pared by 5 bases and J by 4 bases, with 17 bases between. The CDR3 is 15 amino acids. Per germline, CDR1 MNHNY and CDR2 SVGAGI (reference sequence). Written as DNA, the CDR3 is TGTGCCAGCAGTCGACGGTCACGGCGGGGCTATGGCTACACCTTC. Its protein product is CASSRRSRRGYGYTF.

CDR3 loop: CASSQKLNTEAFF. The CDR3 region has the DNA TGCGCCAGCAGCCAAAAGTTGAACACTGAAGCTTTCTTT. J is TRBJ1-1 and V is TRBV4-1; D is uncertain. Germline V gene lookup returns CDR1 MGHRA and CDR2 YSYEKL. Trimming pared 2 bases from V and 0 bases from J, leaving 4 bases between. This CDR3 is built from 13 residues.